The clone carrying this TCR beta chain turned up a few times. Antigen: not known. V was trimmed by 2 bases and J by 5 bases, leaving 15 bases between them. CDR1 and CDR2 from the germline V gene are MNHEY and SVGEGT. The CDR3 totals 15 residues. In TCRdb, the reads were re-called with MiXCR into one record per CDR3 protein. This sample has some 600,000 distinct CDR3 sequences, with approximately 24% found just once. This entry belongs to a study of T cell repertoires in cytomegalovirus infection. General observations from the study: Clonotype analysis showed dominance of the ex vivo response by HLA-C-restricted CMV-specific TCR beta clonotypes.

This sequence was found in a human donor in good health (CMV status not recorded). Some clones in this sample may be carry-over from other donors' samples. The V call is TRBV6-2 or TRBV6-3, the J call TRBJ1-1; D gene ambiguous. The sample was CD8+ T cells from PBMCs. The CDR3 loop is CASSYTPVEETEAFF. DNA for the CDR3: TGTGCCAGCAGTTACACGCCAGTAGAGGAGACTGAAGCTTTCTTT.